The clone carrying this TCR beta chain has just a few counts. Its antigen is still unknown. The germline CDR1 and CDR2 sequences are MNHEY and SVGAGI. The CDR3 has 13 amino acids. The V end lost 4 bases, the J end lost 8 bases, and 9 bases lay between the germline ends. Produced via immunoSEQ multiplex PCR; TCRdb's table is partial and in-frame only. The table has 55,000 to 70,000 clones, roughly 84% seen once. This sample stems from a study of OX40 agonist ivuxolimab in advanced cancers. Study background: The eligibility criteria allowed prior anti-PD-1, anti-PD-L1 or anti-CTLA-4 therapy, and approximately 42% had some. Findings and caveats of the study: Individuals who were partial responders at 0.1-3.0 mg/kg had clonal expansion that ranked among the lowest. Among the nonresponders, some also had low normalized T-cell clonal expansion. CD8+ T cells averaged more expanded clones than CD4+.

The sample in question was CD4+ or CD8+ T cells sorted from blood, obtained in a trial of the OX40 agonist ivuxolimab. This clonotype was sampled from an adult with an advanced solid tumor such as melanoma, head and neck, liver or kidney cancer. V usage is TRBV6-5 and J usage is TRBJ1-6; D might be TRBD1 (6 bases). The CDR3 DNA follows: TGTGCCAGCAGTTCAGGGGTCCATTCACCCCTCCACTTT. It is translated as CASSSGVHSPLHF.